Detailed here is one T cell receptor beta chain. Its target is unknown. This record comes from a study of cytomegalovirus exposure and HLA in healthy donors. The donors were in the approximately 120-subject validation cohort, distinct from the roughly 600-subject first cohort. Study results and caveats: In vitro experiments confirmed that three CMV-associated chains were specific for CMV antigens.

Generated by immunoSEQ multiplex PCR, the TCRdb table keeps only in-frame clones and is missing some. The repertoire holds about 120,000 clones, with 70% to 90% as singletons. Germline trimming cut 5 bases from V and 3 bases from J; bases unmatched to any gene: 16. The CDR3 has 18 residues. In germline, CDR1 is SGHVS, CDR2 FQNEAQ. The chain is built from TRBV7-8 and TRBJ1-5; 7 bases are a match to TRBD1. The specimen sequenced was PBMCs. The receptor was derived from a woman aged 18-29 years in good health and CMV-seropositive. CDR3: CASSPLQGGEQNNQPQHF. The DNA for the CDR3 is TGTGCCAGCAGCCCGCTTCAGGGGGGAGAGCAGAACAATCAGCCCCAGCATTTT.